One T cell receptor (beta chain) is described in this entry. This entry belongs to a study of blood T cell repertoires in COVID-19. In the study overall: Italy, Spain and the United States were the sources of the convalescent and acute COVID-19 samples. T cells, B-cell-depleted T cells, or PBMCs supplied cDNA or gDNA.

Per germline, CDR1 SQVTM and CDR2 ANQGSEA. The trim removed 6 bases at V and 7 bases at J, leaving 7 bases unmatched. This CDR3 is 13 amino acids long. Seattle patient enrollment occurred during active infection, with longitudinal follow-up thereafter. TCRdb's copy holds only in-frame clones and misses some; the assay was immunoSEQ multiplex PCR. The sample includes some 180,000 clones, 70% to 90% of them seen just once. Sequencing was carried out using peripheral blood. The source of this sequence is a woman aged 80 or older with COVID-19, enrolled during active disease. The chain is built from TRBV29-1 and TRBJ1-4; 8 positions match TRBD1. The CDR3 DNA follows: TGCAGCGTCCGGACAGGGACGAGTGAAAAACTGTTTTTT. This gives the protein CSVRTGTSEKLFF.